The clone carrying this TCR beta chain was seen only a few times. What it recognizes is unknown. In germline, CDR1 is MNHNY, CDR2 SVGAGI (reference sequence). This CDR3 contains 15 residues. Trimming shortened V by 7 bases and J by 3 bases, and 18 bases separated the two germline ends. The record originates from a study of cytomegalovirus exposure and HLA in healthy donors. Study-wide background: Earlier findings included some 100 million unique TCR beta sequences obtained from 150 million to 200 million T cells.

Study results and limitations: Among CMV-associated TCR beta chains, most appeared HLA-restricted in a later analysis. Roughly uniform sequencing depth across donors was assumed, possibly incorrectly.

In the PCR, 60 Vbeta and 13 Jbeta primers were used. The assay was immunoSEQ multiplex PCR, and TCRdb's table has in-frame clones only and misses some. The sample has roughly 130,000 clones, about 80% seen once; the top ten hold 1%. The sample was PBMCs. This clonotype originated in a man aged 35 to 55 in good health and CMV-seronegative. The chain joins TRBV6-6 to TRBJ1-1; D possibly corresponds to TRBD1 (5 bases). CDR3 in amino acids: CASKRQGGGYTEAFF. The CDR3 DNA is TGTGCCAGCAAGCGGCAGGGAGGCGGTTACACTGAAGCTTTCTTT.